This TCR beta chain is from a study of regulatory T cells in long-lasting Graves disease. General study points: Reduced TCR diversity was observed in persistent Graves' patients versus newly diagnosed patients. TRBV28, TRBJ1-2 and TRBJ2-5 emerged as the favored segments in persistent disease.

The CDR3 is 13 residues long. The V and J ends lost 7 bases and 4 bases respectively, with 13 bases between them. The V gene's germline CDR1 is MNHNS and CDR2 SASEGT. Both iRepertoire HTBI primers and Arm-PCR of CDR3 regions were used to build the TCR beta libraries. Using its own MiXCR run on the multiplex PCR reads, TCRdb lists one record per CDR3 protein. The data show a few hundred thousand distinct CDR3 sequences, 20% to 25% seen once. This clonotype came up many times. Its antigen is as yet unknown. Regarding time point: persistent/refractory GD, antithyroid drugs over 5 years with positive TRAb. After RNA was extracted from PBMCs, the TCR library was made from it.

The chain couples TRBV6-1 to TRBJ1-2; D is undetermined. This receptor was taken from a female donor with Graves disease. This sample comprised peripheral blood mononuclear cells (PBMCs), obtained when the disease was refractory, from a patient treated with antithyroid drugs. This CDR3 reads CASTPATSYGYTF. The CDR3 region has the DNA TGTGCCAGCACCCCCGCAACGTCCTATGGCTACACCTTC.